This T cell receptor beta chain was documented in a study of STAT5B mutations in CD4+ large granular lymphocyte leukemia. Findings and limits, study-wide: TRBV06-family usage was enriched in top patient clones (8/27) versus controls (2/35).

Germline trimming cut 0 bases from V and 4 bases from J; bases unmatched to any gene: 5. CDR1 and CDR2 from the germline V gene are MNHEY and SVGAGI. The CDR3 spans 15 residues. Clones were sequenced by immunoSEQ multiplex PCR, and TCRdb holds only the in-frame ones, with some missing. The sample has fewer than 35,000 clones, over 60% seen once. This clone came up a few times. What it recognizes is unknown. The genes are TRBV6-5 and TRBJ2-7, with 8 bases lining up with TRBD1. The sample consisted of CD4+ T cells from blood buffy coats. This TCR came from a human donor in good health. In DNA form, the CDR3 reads TGTGCCAGCAGTTACTCCCGGGACAGGACTTACGAGCAGTACTTC. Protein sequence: CASSYSRDRTYEQYF.